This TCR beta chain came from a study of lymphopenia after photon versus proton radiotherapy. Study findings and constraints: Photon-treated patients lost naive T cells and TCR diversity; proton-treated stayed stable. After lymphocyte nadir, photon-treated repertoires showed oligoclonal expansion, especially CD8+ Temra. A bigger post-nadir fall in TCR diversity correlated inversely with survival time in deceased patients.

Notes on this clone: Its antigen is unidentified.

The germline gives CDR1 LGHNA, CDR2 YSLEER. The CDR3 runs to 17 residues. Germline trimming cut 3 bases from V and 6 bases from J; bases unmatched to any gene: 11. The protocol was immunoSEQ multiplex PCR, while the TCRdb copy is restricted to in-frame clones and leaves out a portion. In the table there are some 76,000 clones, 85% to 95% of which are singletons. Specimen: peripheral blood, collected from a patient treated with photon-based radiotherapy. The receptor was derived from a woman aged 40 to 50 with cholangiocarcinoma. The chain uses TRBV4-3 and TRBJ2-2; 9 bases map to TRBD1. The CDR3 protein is CASSQPANRGPSGELFF. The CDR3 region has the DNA TGCGCCAGCAGCCAGCCGGCCAACAGGGGGCCCTCCGGGGAGCTGTTTTTT.